One sample yielded the 28 T cell receptor beta chains listed below, sequenced in a study of blood T cell repertoires in COVID-19. The protocol was immunoSEQ multiplex PCR, while the TCRdb copy is restricted to in-frame clones and leaves out a portion. The table records over 150,000 clones, roughly 84% of them present only once. Sequenced: peripheral blood. The receptor set was obtained from a middle-aged man with COVID-19, enrolled during active disease.

This chain links TRBV7-9 with TRBJ1-2, with a possible D match to TRBD1 (6 bases). Trimming removed 4 bases from V and 1 base from J, with 10 bases in between. The CDR3 loop spans 14 amino acids. Germline V gene sequence: CDR1 SEHNR, CDR2 FQNEAQ (reference sequence). The CDR3 coding sequence is TGTGCCAGCAGCTCACAGGGCAGTAACTATGGCTACACCTTC. This gives the protein CASSSQGSNYGYTF.

Only a few counts were recorded for this clone. The chain links TRBV5-1 to TRBJ2-1; 7 nucleotides agree with TRBD2. Germline loops: CDR1 SGHRS, CDR2 YFSETQ. CDR3 length equals 15 residues. Germline trimming cut 0 bases from V and 5 bases from J; bases unmatched to any gene: 5. The CDR3 nucleotides are TGCGCCAGCAGCTTGGTGGGCGGGGGAAACAATGAGCAGTTCTTC. This sequence encodes CASSLVGGGNNEQFF.

The J gene is TRBJ2-2, the V gene TRBV5-1; TRBD1 agrees at 7 bases. This CDR3 is 15 amino acids long. Germline CDR1 and CDR2: SGHRS and YFSETQ. With V trimmed by 7 bases and J by 2 bases, 8 bases remained unmatched. CDR3 protein: CASRPQGPNTGELFF. The CDR3 bases are TGCGCCAGCCGACCACAGGGGCCTAACACCGGGGAGCTGTTTTTT.

The chain employs TRBV7-2 and TRBJ2-7, with TRBD2 matching 12 bases. The CDR3 extends over 14 amino acids. With V trimmed by 4 bases and J by 3 bases, 1 base remained unmatched. Germline V gene sequence: CDR1 SGHTA, CDR2 FQGNSA. The CDR3 spells CASSSTSGSYEQYF. Here the CDR3 DNA reads TGTGCCAGCAGCTCGACTAGCGGGAGCTACGAGCAGTACTTC.

J is TRBJ2-2 and V is TRBV5-1; 9 positions match TRBD2. V trimming: 4 bases; J trimming: 7 bases; junction bases outside the gene matches: 5. This CDR3 has 14 amino acids. Germline-derived CDR1 and CDR2 are SGHRS and YFSETQ. CDR3 loop: CASSPSGDGGELFF. In DNA, the CDR3 is TGCGCCAGCAGCCCTAGCGGGGACGGCGGGGAGCTGTTTTTT.

The genes are TRBV13 and TRBJ2-5; perhaps TRBD2 as D (7 bases). Deletions cut 7 bases from V and 5 bases from J, with 17 bases between. There are 14 residues in the CDR3. Per the germline V gene, CDR1 is PRHDT and CDR2 is FYEKMQ (reference sequence). The CDR3 nucleotides are TGTGCCAGCAAGAAACAGGGAGCGGGGGAGACCCAGTACTTC. Its translation is CASKKQGAGETQYF.

This chain joins TRBV12-5 and TRBJ1-2; D possibly corresponds to TRBD1 (6 bases). The V end was cut by 1 base, the J end by 4 bases, with 19 bases between. Per germline, CDR1 LGHNT and CDR2 FRNRAP. The length of the CDR3 is 17 residues. This CDR3 is CASGLGLIPGHGYGYTF. CDR3 bases: TGTGCTAGTGGTTTGGGCCTGATCCCGGGACACGGCTATGGCTACACCTTC.

The chain has TRBV5-1 and TRBJ1-5, with a possible D match to TRBD1 (6 bases). This CDR3 is 14 amino acids long. Germline values: CDR1 SGHRS, CDR2 YFSETQ. The ends were cut back, 5 bases at V and 0 bases at J, with 9 bases in the middle. DNA of the CDR3: TGCGCCAGCAGACAGGGTCCTAGCAATCAGCCCCAGCATTTT. Translation gives CASRQGPSNQPQHF.

The gene calls are TRBV30 and TRBJ2-3; possible D gene TRBD1, 6 bases. The CDR3 length is 12 residues. The V gene's germline CDR1 is GTSNPN and CDR2 SVGIG (reference sequence). Trimming removed 2 bases at V and 5 bases at J, with 8 bases between. The CDR3 coding sequence is TGTGCCTGGAGTACGGACAGAGATACGCAGTATTTT. Translation: CAWSTDRDTQYF.

The chain carries TRBV12-3 or TRBV12-4 and TRBJ1-2; the D gene is possibly TRBD1 (6 bases). The CDR3 consists of 13 residues. V lost 5 bases and J lost 4, with 11 bases in between. CDR3 sequence reads: CASSNRARYGYTF. CDR3 nucleotide sequence: TGTGCCAGCAGTAACAGGGCCCGCTATGGCTACACCTTC.

The rearrangement links TRBV27 to TRBJ2-1; 10 bases are shared with TRBD2. The CDR3 has 15 amino acids. CDR1 MNHEY and CDR2 SMNVEV come from the germline V gene (reference sequence). J gave up 6 bases and V 6 bases, and 8 bases lay outside the gene matches. CDR3 region: CASSSSGGVGNEQFF. Here the CDR3 DNA reads TGTGCCAGCAGCTCGAGCGGGGGGGTGGGCAATGAGCAGTTCTTC.

V is TRBV5-4 and J is TRBJ2-5, with D possibly matching TRBD2 (6 bases). The CDR3 runs 14 residues. The V end lost 4 bases, the J end lost 5 bases, and 15 bases lay between the germline ends. Germline V gene sequence: CDR1 SGHNT, CDR2 YYREEE (reference sequence). As DNA, the CDR3 is TGTGCCAGCAGCGAACTACTAGCATCTGAGACCCAGTACTTC. Translating gives CASSELLASETQYF.

This rearrangement joins TRBV10-3 to TRBJ2-2; 7 nucleotides line up with TRBD2. Germline CDR1 and CDR2: ENHRY and SYGVKD. Unmatched junction bases numbered 9, after V lost 11 bases and J lost 3 bases. This CDR3 is built from 14 residues. CDR3 in amino acids: CASREGRDTGELFF. The CDR3 DNA sequence: TGTGCCTCAAGGGAGGGCCGGGACACCGGGGAGCTGTTTTTT.

The V call is TRBV30, the J call TRBJ2-3, with TRBD1 matching over 9 bases. The CDR3 is 13 amino acids. The germline CDR1 and CDR2 sequences are GTSNPN and SVGIG (reference sequence). J gave up 4 bases and V 7 bases, and 6 bases lay outside the gene matches. The CDR3 sequence is CALSTGGADTQYF. The CDR3, as DNA: TGTGCCTTATCGACAGGGGGAGCAGATACGCAGTATTTT.

This clone was counted between two and nine times. The chain combines TRBV23-1 with TRBJ2-1, with TRBD1 matching 10 bases. TRBV23-1 is placed among ORFs of uncertain function. The V gene end was trimmed by 1 base and the J gene end by 7 bases; junction bases not matched to a gene: 13. This CDR3 comprises 18 residues. CDR3 protein: CASSQFCSGTGVRNEQFF. CDR3 DNA: TGCGCCAGCAGTCAATTTTGTTCCGGGACAGGGGTGAGGAATGAGCAGTTCTTC.

The gene calls are TRBV2 and TRBJ1-1, with TRBD1 matching over 9 bases. The CDR3 loop spans 14 amino acids. Trimming at V came to 6 bases and at J to 8 bases, leaving 10 bases not matched to a gene. Germline CDR1 SNHLY, CDR2 FYNNEI. The CDR3 nucleotides are TGTGCCAGCAGGGGCCTGGGACAGGGAGGCGAAGCTTTCTTT. Translated, it gives CASRGLGQGGEAFF.

The chain couples TRBV5-1 to TRBJ2-5, with a tentative D call TRBD2 (6 bases). The V and J ends lost 4 bases and 1 base respectively, with 14 bases between them. Germline-derived CDR1 and CDR2 are SGHRS and YFSETQ. This CDR3 has 15 amino acids. CDR3 nucleotide sequence: TGCGCCAGCAGCGTACAGACTAGGGTCCAAGAGACCCAGTACTTC. Translated, it gives CASSVQTRVQETQYF.

This sequence joins TRBV6-2 or TRBV6-3 and TRBJ1-5; possible D gene TRBD1, 5 bases. The V end lost 3 bases, the J end lost 2 bases, and 8 bases lay between the germline ends. Germline loops: CDR1 MNHEY, CDR2 SVGEGT. CDR3 size: 14 residues. The chain's CDR3 is CASSYARGNQPQHF. In DNA form, the CDR3 reads TGTGCCAGCAGTTATGCCAGGGGCAATCAGCCCCAGCATTTT.

This chain uses TRBV7-9 with TRBJ1-3, with D unclear. Germline CDR1 and CDR2: SEHNR and FQNEAQ (reference sequence). Trimming left V 1 base short and J 0 bases short, with 13 bases between. The CDR3 has 17 residues. This CDR3 reads CASSLGPRSVSGNTIYF. In DNA form, the CDR3 reads TGTGCCAGCAGCTTAGGTCCCCGCTCAGTCTCTGGAAACACCATATATTTT.

The V and J genes are TRBV5-1 and TRBJ1-2; the match to TRBD1 covers 9 bases. The germline CDR1 and CDR2 sequences are SGHRS and YFSETQ. The CDR3 is 13 residues long. V was clipped by 1 base and J by 6 bases; unmatched bases: 1. CDR3 nucleotides: TGCGCCAGCAGCTTGACAGGGGGCAATGGCTACACCTTC. The encoded protein is CASSLTGGNGYTF.

The gene calls are TRBV19 and TRBJ2-3, with 7 bases lining up with TRBD2. The CDR3 spans 14 residues. Germline V CDR1 and CDR2: LNHDA, SQIVND (reference sequence). Trimming removed 5 bases from V and 2 bases from J; junction bases left unmatched: 4. The CDR3 spells CASSLGGLTDTQYF. CDR3 sequence (DNA): TGTGCCAGTAGTTTGGGAGGGCTCACAGATACGCAGTATTTT.

This clone has more than one count but fewer than ten. The chain links TRBV24-1 to TRBJ1-5; TRBD1 aligns across 10 bases. The CDR3 runs 16 residues. The V and J ends lost 4 bases and 6 bases, in that order; junction bases with no gene match: 8. Germline values: CDR1 KGHDR, CDR2 SFDVKD. DNA for the CDR3: TGTGCCACCAGTGACCCCGGGACAGGGGATTTTCAGCCCCAGCATTTT. This codes for CATSDPGTGDFQPQHF.

About this clone itself: Other DNA variants within this sample encode the same CDR3. This chain uses TRBV6-2 or TRBV6-3 with TRBJ1-1; D might be TRBD1 (6 bases). Germline assignment: CDR1 MNHEY and CDR2 SVGEGT. V lost 6 bases and J lost 6, with 8 bases in between. The CDR3 loop spans 11 amino acids. DNA for the CDR3: TGTGCCAGCAGCCGGACAGCTGAAGCTTTCTTT. The encoded protein is CASSRTAEAFF.

The rearrangement uses TRBV19 and TRBJ1-6, with 10 bases fitting TRBD1. This CDR3 has 15 residues. The germline gives CDR1 LNHDA, CDR2 SQIVND (reference sequence). Unmatched junction bases numbered 5, after V lost 3 bases and J lost 9 bases. Here the CDR3 DNA reads TGTGCCAGTAGTATTGAAGACAGGGGGCTTTCACCCCTCCACTTT. Its protein product is CASSIEDRGLSPLHF.

The J gene is TRBJ1-6, the V gene TRBV18; D might be TRBD1 (6 bases). V lost 4 bases to trimming and J lost 8 bases, with 27 bases between them. This CDR3 has 19 amino acids. Germline V lookup: CDR1 KGHSH, CDR2 LQKENI. Here the CDR3 reads CASSHTPGTKASIDSPLHF. CDR3 DNA: TGTGCCAGCTCACATACGCCCGGGACAAAGGCTAGCATAGATTCACCCCTCCACTTT.

CDR3: CASSISYNEQFF. The CDR3 DNA sequence: TGTGCCAGTAGTATTTCGTACAATGAGCAGTTCTTC. The rearrangement joins TRBV19 to TRBJ2-1; D unclear. The germline CDR1 and CDR2 sequences are LNHDA and SQIVND (reference sequence). V was shortened by 3 bases and J by 4 bases, with 4 bases between the two germline ends. The CDR3 totals 12 residues.

The chain recombines TRBV3-1 (or the pseudogene TRBV3-2) with TRBJ1-2; TRBD1 matches at 7 bases. This CDR3 region has 13 residues. The germline gives CDR1 LGHDT, CDR2 YNNKEL (reference sequence). After removal of 1 base from V and 5 bases from J, the junction contained 1 base not matched to a gene. The CDR3 loop reads CASSQARGYGYTF. In DNA form, the CDR3 reads TGTGCCAGCAGCCAAGCCAGGGGGTATGGCTACACCTTC.

There are a few counts of this clone. The genes are TRBV25-1 and TRBJ1-2; D is perhaps TRBD1 (6 bases). Germline CDR1 and CDR2: MGHDK and SYGVNS. There are 15 residues in the CDR3. Trimming took 1 base from V and 5 from J, leaving 14 bases between them. As DNA, the CDR3 is TGTGCCAGCAGTGAATGGGGAGGGGGAGGTTATGGCTACACCTTC. This translates into CASSEWGGGGYGYTF.